This T cell receptor beta chain was profiled in a study of blood T cell repertoires in COVID-19. On the study more broadly: There were acute and convalescent COVID-19 samples, and they came from the United States, Italy and Spain. PBMCs, B-cell-depleted T cells, or T cells provided the cDNA or gDNA that made up the material.

The CDR3 loop spans 20 amino acids. Germline CDR1 and CDR2: MGHRA and YSYEKL. Trimming stripped 1 base from V and 0 bases from J, with 22 bases between. Per the original methods: Amplification of reference gene primers was used by the study to estimate nucleated cell counts. Some clones are missing from TCRdb's copy, which holds only in-frame ones; the method was immunoSEQ multiplex PCR. V and J calls and clone size are copied from that table; D and trimming were computed from the DNA. The sample has 100,000 to 150,000 clones; approximately 88% are singletons. The sequence was collected from a middle-aged man with acute or convalescent COVID-19. The chain is built from TRBV4-1 and TRBJ1-5, with a possible D match to TRBD1 (6 bases). The sample consisted of peripheral blood. The CDR3 bases are TGCGCCAGCAGCCAAGGTCGAGGCCAGGGGAGGGGTATTAGCAATCAGCCCCAGCATTTT. Protein sequence: CASSQGRGQGRGISNQPQHF.